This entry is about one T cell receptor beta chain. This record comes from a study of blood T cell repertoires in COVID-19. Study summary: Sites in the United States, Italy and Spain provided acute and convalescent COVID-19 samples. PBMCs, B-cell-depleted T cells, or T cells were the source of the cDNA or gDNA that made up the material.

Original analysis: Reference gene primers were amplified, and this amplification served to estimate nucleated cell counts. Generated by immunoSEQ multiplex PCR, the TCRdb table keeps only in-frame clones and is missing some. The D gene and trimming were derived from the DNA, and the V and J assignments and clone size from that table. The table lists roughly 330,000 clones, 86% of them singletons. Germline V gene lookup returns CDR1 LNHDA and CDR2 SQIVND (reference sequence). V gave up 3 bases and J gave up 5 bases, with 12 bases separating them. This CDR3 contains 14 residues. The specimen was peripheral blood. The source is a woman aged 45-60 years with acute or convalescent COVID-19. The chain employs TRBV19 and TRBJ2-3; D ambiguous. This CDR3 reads CASSIELRVDTQYF. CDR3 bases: TGTGCCAGTAGTATTGAACTACGCGTAGATACGCAGTATTTT.